This entry lists 8 T cell receptor beta chains sequenced from one sample in a study of control samples from healthy donors and cancer patients. Only in-frame clones appear in the TCRdb table, and some are missing; sequencing was by immunoSEQ multiplex PCR. The data contain 150,000 or so clones, approximately 93% of them singletons. The specimen was blood. All receptors derive from a man between 18 and 35 years old in good health.

The rearrangement joins TRBV11-2 to TRBJ2-7; the D is unclear. Trimming cost V 1 base and J 5 bases, with 18 bases left between them. The CDR3 runs to 16 residues. Per the germline V gene, CDR1 is SGHAT and CDR2 is FQNNGV. CDR3 sequence (DNA): TGTGCCAGCAGCTTAGTAGGTGGAAACCGGGCCCACGAGCAGTACTTC. Amino acid sequence: CASSLVGGNRAHEQYF.

This chain uses TRBV3-1 (or the pseudogene TRBV3-2) with TRBJ2-1; 9 nucleotides line up with TRBD1. Germline V gene lookup returns CDR1 LGHDT and CDR2 YNNKEL (reference sequence). The CDR3 runs 12 residues. J gave up 16 bases and V 4 bases, and 8 bases lay outside the gene matches. CDR3 region: CASSPGTGSAFF. The DNA for the CDR3 is TGTGCCAGCAGCCCAGGGACAGGGTCTGCATTCTTC.

CDR3 sequence: CASGSVTYNEQFF. The CDR3 nucleotides read TGTGCTAGTGGCTCGGTTACCTACAATGAGCAGTTCTTC. The chain combines TRBV12-5 with TRBJ2-1; no reliable D call. This CDR3 is built from 13 residues. The germline CDR1 and CDR2 sequences are LGHNT and FRNRAP. Trimming cost V 6 bases and J 2 bases, with 8 bases left between them.

This clone was observed at least ten times. The sample holds other DNA sequences that translate to the same CDR3. This chain joins TRBV4-2 and TRBJ2-6; D is uncertain. Germline V lookup: CDR1 LGHNA, CDR2 YNFKEQ. The CDR3 extends over 14 amino acids. V was trimmed by 4 bases and J by 11 bases, leaving 15 bases between them. The CDR3 DNA follows: TGTGCCAGCAGCCCCCCGGACGGAACCCACGTCCTGACTTTC. This gives the protein CASSPPDGTHVLTF.

This chain links TRBV19 with TRBJ2-1; no definite D call. Trimming took 10 bases from V and 6 from J, leaving 19 bases between them. The CDR3 loop spans 14 amino acids. Germline V gene data show CDR1 as LNHDA and CDR2 as SQIVND (reference sequence). The CDR3 DNA sequence: TGTGCCACTACCCAGGCCCCTGTTCCCAATGAGCAGTTCTTC. Translated, it gives CATTQAPVPNEQFF.

The chain carries TRBV4-1 and TRBJ1-2; no clear D. V was cut by 0 bases and J by 4 bases, with 9 bases left in between. CDR1 is MGHRA and CDR2 is YSYEKL in the germline V gene. The CDR3 is 14 residues long. Here the CDR3 DNA reads TGCGCCAGCAGCCAAGATAACCGGGGCTATGGCTACACCTTC. Amino acid sequence: CASSQDNRGYGYTF.

The chain joins TRBV6-5 to TRBJ2-2, with D unresolved. Germline CDR1 MNHEY, CDR2 SVGAGI. There are 11 residues in the CDR3. V was clipped by 6 bases and J by 6 bases, with 5 bases between them. CDR3 protein: CASRSSGELFF. Written as DNA, the CDR3 is TGTGCCAGCAGATCCTCCGGGGAGCTGTTTTTT.

This chain links TRBV5-1 with TRBJ1-2; D perhaps matches TRBD1 (5 bases). The CDR3 has 15 residues. Germline lookup yields CDR1 SGHRS and CDR2 YFSETQ. The germline V and J ends were trimmed by 0 bases and 4 bases, with 13 bases remaining between them. CDR3 DNA: TGCGCCAGCAGCTTGGCCTTAGGGGCTCCCTATGGCTACACCTTC. Its translation: CASSLALGAPYGYTF.